A selection of T cell receptor beta chains follows, all from one sample in a study of blood T cell repertoires in COVID-19. Sequencing was performed with immunoSEQ multiplex PCR; in TCRdb, only in-frame clones are kept and a portion is missing. Of 65,000 to 90,000 clones in the sample, over 75% were seen once. Specimen: peripheral blood. The receptors were sampled from a woman aged 55-70 years with acute or convalescent COVID-19. The CDR3 runs from the conserved cysteine through the conserved F or W. Each record gives: clone size, V gene, D gene, J gene, CDR3 protein, CDR3 DNA. A D gene is named only where the DNA matches it firmly. Size is stated for part of the rows, as once, few or many counts, or as a class when the clone is expanded.

>.|TRBV6-5|TRBD1|TRBJ1-3
CASSRTGQGNTIYF
TGTGCCAGCTCCAGGACAGGGCAAGGAAACACCATATATTTT
>.|TRBV5-1|TRBD2|TRBJ2-1
CASSLVGLAGGPAIGEQFF
TGCGCCAGCAGCTTGGTTGGACTAGCGGGAGGCCCCGCTATAGGTGAGCAGTTCTTC
>few|TRBV28|TRBD1|TRBJ2-7
CASRTTGGLYEQYF
TGTGCCAGCAGGACGACAGGGGGCTTGTACGAGCAGTACTTC
>.|TRBV30|TRBD2|TRBJ2-7
CAWSVGGVVSEQYF
TGTGCCTGGAGTGTTGGGGGGGTTGTAAGCGAGCAGTACTTC
>.|TRBV24-1|.|TRBJ2-3
CATSQPGGTDTQYF
TGTGCCACCAGCCAGCCAGGAGGCACGGATACGCAGTATTTT
>.|TRBV3-1/TRBV3-2|TRBD1|TRBJ2-5
CASTGHGTGKETQYF
TGTGCCAGCACCGGACACGGGACAGGGAAAGAGACCCAGTACTTC
>.|TRBV25-1|.|TRBJ2-1
CASSELGGGEQFF
TGTGCCAGCAGTGAATTGGGGGGAGGTGAGCAGTTCTTC
>.|TRBV30|.|TRBJ2-1
CAWSVRGNEQFF
TGTGCCTGGAGTGTACGAGGCAATGAGCAGTTCTTC
>.|TRBV9|.|TRBJ2-5
CASSPKTGGIQETQYF
TGTGCCAGCAGCCCAAAGACAGGAGGAATCCAAGAGACCCAGTACTTC
>.|TRBV18|.|TRBJ2-5
CASSPGLEETQYF
TGTGCCAGCTCACCCGGTTTAGAAGAGACCCAGTACTTC
>.|TRBV7-9|TRBD2|TRBJ2-7
CASTPRSLAGDEQYF
TGTGCCAGCACCCCCCGGAGTCTAGCGGGAGACGAGCAGTACTTC
>.|TRBV27|TRBD1|TRBJ1-4
CASRADRGSNEKLFF
TGTGCCAGCAGGGCTGACAGGGGCTCTAATGAAAAACTGTTTTTT
>few|TRBV9|.|TRBJ2-7
CASSVEPQVSYEQYF
TGTGCCAGCAGCGTAGAACCGCAGGTCTCCTACGAGCAGTACTTC
>once|TRBV2|.|TRBJ2-1
CASAGDSVSGRQFF
TGTGCCAGCGCAGGGGATTCCGTGTCAGGAAGGCAGTTCTTC
>.|TRBV23-1|.|TRBJ1-5
CASSRKGRGSNQPQHF
TGCGCCAGCAGTCGGAAGGGCAGGGGCAGCAATCAGCCCCAGCATTTT
>.|TRBV23-1|.|TRBJ1-5
CASSQSTRDSNQPQHF
TGCGCCAGCAGTCAATCGACCCGCGACTCCAATCAGCCCCAGCATTTT
>.|TRBV7-2|TRBD2|TRBJ2-1
CASGLASSAAYNEQFF
TGTGCCAGCGGACTAGCGAGTAGCGCGGCCTACAATGAGCAGTTCTTC
>few|TRBV3-1/TRBV3-2|.|TRBJ2-5
CASSQDPRETQYF
TGTGCCAGCAGCCAAGATCCTAGGGAGACCCAGTACTTC
>once|TRBV7-8|.|TRBJ1-2
CASSSLPHGRGNLLNCYGYTF
TGTGCCAGCAGCTCCTTACCCCACGGGAGAGGAAATTTACTAAACTGCTATGGCTACACCTTC
>once|TRBV7-9|.|TRBJ2-2
CASSDRRGIGELFF
TGTGCCAGCAGCGATCGCAGGGGTATCGGGGAGCTGTTTTTT
>.|TRBV5-1|TRBD1|TRBJ2-5
CASSRGQGEQETQYF
TGCGCCAGCAGCCGCGGACAGGGTGAACAAGAGACCCAGTACTTC
>.|TRBV10-3|TRBD1|TRBJ1-5
CAISRDRQDQPQHF
TGTGCCATCAGCCGGGACAGGCAAGATCAGCCCCAGCATTTT
>.|TRBV7-2|TRBD1|TRBJ1-4
CASSDPYGQGDEKLFF
TGTGCCAGCAGCGATCCCTATGGACAGGGTGATGAAAAACTGTTTTTT
>.|TRBV15|.|TRBJ1-4
CATSRERDTGEKLFF
TGTGCCACCAGCAGAGAGAGGGATACAGGGGAAAAACTGTTTTTT
>few|TRBV19|TRBD1|TRBJ1-2
CASRQGQGRSYGYTF
TGTGCCAGTAGGCAGGGACAGGGGAGATCTTATGGCTACACCTTC
>few|TRBV21-1|.|TRBJ1-5
CASSARDSWGSQPQHF
TGTGCCAGCAGCGCCCGGGACTCGTGGGGTAGTCAGCCCCAGCATTTT
>.|TRBV28|.|TRBJ2-3
CASSLRGSYRGGKHTDTQYF
TGTGCCAGCAGTTTACGGGGAAGTTACAGGGGAGGTAAACACACAGATACGCAGTATTTT
>.|TRBV3-1/TRBV3-2|.|TRBJ2-7
CASSQDLLEGAREQYF
TGTGCCAGCAGCCAAGACCTCCTGGAAGGGGCACGCGAGCAGTACTTC
>.|TRBV7-2|.|TRBJ2-6
CASSPRPSGANVLTF
TGTGCCAGCAGCCCCAGGCCCTCTGGGGCCAACGTCCTGACTTTC
>.|TRBV11-1|.|TRBJ2-3
CASGERDTQYF
TGTGCCAGCGGAGAAAGGGATACGCAGTATTTT
>.|TRBV4-1|.|TRBJ1-4
CASSQGGGRLTNEKLFF
TGCGCCAGCAGCCAAGGGGGAGGGAGGTTGACTAATGAAAAACTGTTTTTT
>.|TRBV5-5|.|TRBJ1-2
CASTRNLANYGYTF
TGTGCCAGCACGCGGAACCTAGCTAACTATGGCTACACCTTC
>.|TRBV14|TRBD2|TRBJ2-1
CATKGTSGSDDEQFF
TGTGCCACCAAAGGGACTAGCGGGAGTGACGATGAGCAGTTCTTC
>.|TRBV9|.|TRBJ1-3
CASSVGTLPGNTIYF
TGTGCCAGCAGCGTAGGAACACTACCTGGAAACACCATATATTTT
>.|TRBV7-9|.|TRBJ2-7
CASSLENSGIYEQYF
TGTGCCAGCAGCTTAGAAAACTCGGGAATCTACGAGCAGTACTTC
>.|TRBV7-2|.|TRBJ1-2
CASSPQLTGTSNYGYTF
TGTGCCAGCAGCCCCCAATTAACCGGGACTTCTAACTATGGCTACACCTTC
>once|TRBV5-4|.|TRBJ2-1
CASSLFGLADEQFF
TGTGCCAGCAGCTTGTTTGGTTTAGCGGATGAGCAGTTCTTC
>.|TRBV19|TRBD2|TRBJ2-1
CASSIGTSDVGEQFF
TGTGCCAGTAGTATAGGGACTAGCGATGTAGGTGAGCAGTTCTTC
>.|TRBV9|.|TRBJ1-3
CASSPHGPSSGNTIYF
TGTGCCAGCAGCCCCCACGGTCCGAGCTCTGGAAACACCATATATTTT
>once|TRBV2|.|TRBJ1-1
CASSEGPWNTEAFF
TGTGCCAGCAGTGAGGGGCCTTGGAACACTGAAGCTTTCTTT
>.|TRBV24-1|TRBD2|TRBJ2-5
CATSDTSSGSLVTQYF
TGTGCCACCAGTGACACCTCTAGCGGGAGTTTGGTGACCCAGTACTTC
>.|TRBV9|TRBD2|TRBJ2-7
CASSAHGGGSHEQYF
TGTGCCAGCAGCGCCCACGGGGGGGGCTCCCACGAGCAGTACTTC
>.|TRBV5-8|TRBD1|TRBJ1-2
CASRPGQGSLSYTF
TGTGCCAGCAGACCGGGACAGGGAAGTCTTAGCTACACCTTC
>few|TRBV4-1|TRBD2|TRBJ2-5
CASSLSGGLLMETQYF
TGCGCCAGCAGCCTAAGCGGGGGCCTCCTCATGGAGACCCAGTACTTC
>.|TRBV9|.|TRBJ2-7
CASSAPSHTQVHEQYF
TGTGCCAGCAGCGCCCCATCGCACACCCAGGTCCACGAGCAGTACTTC